Shown below are 9 T cell receptor beta chains from a single sample sequenced in a study of OX40 agonist ivuxolimab in advanced cancers. Only in-frame clones appear in the TCRdb table, and some are missing; sequencing was by immunoSEQ multiplex PCR. Among 45,000 to 50,000 clones listed, about 81% were seen once. Specimen: CD4+ or CD8+ T cells sorted from blood, collected in a trial of the OX40 agonist ivuxolimab. The receptors derive from an adult with an advanced solid tumor such as melanoma, head and neck, liver or kidney cancer.

The chain combines TRBV19 with TRBJ1-1, with 7 bases lining up with TRBD1. V lost 4 bases to trimming and J lost 7 bases; unmatched junction nucleotides: 9. This CDR3 has 14 amino acids. Germline V lookup: CDR1 LNHDA, CDR2 SQIVND (reference sequence). The CDR3 reads CASSTDRAFNEAFF. Here the CDR3 DNA reads TGTGCCAGTAGTACTGACAGGGCATTCAATGAAGCTTTCTTT. The entire variable domain, with the rest obtained from reference TRBV19 and TRBJ1-1, is as follows: DGGITQSPKYLFRKEGQNVTLSCEQNLNHDAMYWYRQDPGQGLRLIYYSQIVNDFQKGDIAEGYSVSREKKESFPLTVTSAQKNPTAFYLCASSTDRAFNEAFFGQGTRLTVV.

The V call is TRBV6-6, the J call TRBJ1-2; D is possibly TRBD1 (5 bases). The CDR3 has 15 amino acids. Germline V lookup: CDR1 MNHNY, CDR2 SVGAGI (reference sequence). Trimming took off 0 bases at V and 5 bases at J, with 13 bases between the two ends. CDR3 sequence: CASSYSNTWGYGYTF. CDR3 coding DNA: TGTGCCAGCAGTTACTCGAATACCTGGGGGTATGGCTACACCTTC.

CDR3 amino acids: CASSVVLHSGANVLTF. CDR3 DNA sequence: TGTGCCAGCAGCGTAGTCCTGCACTCTGGGGCCAACGTCCTGACTTTC. V usage is TRBV9 and J usage is TRBJ2-6; D remains ambiguous. Trimming cost V 0 bases and J 0 bases, with 7 bases left between them. The CDR3 runs to 16 residues. Germline lookup yields CDR1 SGDLS and CDR2 YYNGEE.

This clone was seen more than once but under ten times. The chain couples TRBV7-9 to TRBJ1-6; D is perhaps TRBD1 (5 bases). With 1 base removed from V and 5 bases from J, the gap between germline ends came to 15 bases. The CDR3 runs 17 residues. Germline values: CDR1 SEHNR, CDR2 FQNEAQ (reference sequence). Here the CDR3 DNA reads TGTGCCAGCAGCTTAGGCTCAGGGCACCAAGATAATTCACCCCTCCACTTT. Translation gives CASSLGSGHQDNSPLHF.

This rearrangement joins TRBV2 to TRBJ1-4; no firm D call. Looked up from germline, CDR1 is SNHLY and CDR2 is FYNNEI. The CDR3 totals 14 residues. V was pared by 3 bases and J by 7 bases, with 12 bases between. The CDR3 nucleotides are TGTGCCAGCAGTGACAACCGGGAGAGTGAAAAACTGTTTTTT. As protein: CASSDNRESEKLFF. Looking up the rest from reference TRBV2 and TRBJ1-4 gives the full variable domain: EPEVTQTPSHQVTQMGQEVILRCVPISNHLYFYWYRQILGQKVEFLVSFYNNEISEKSEIFDDQFSVERPDGSNFTLKIRSTKLEDSAMYFCASSDNRESEKLFFGSGTQLSVL.

The gene calls are TRBV4-3 and TRBJ2-1; maybe TRBD2 (5 bases). Between the trimmed V and J ends, which lost 0 bases and 0 bases, there was a span of 18 bases. Germline assignment: CDR1 LGHNA and CDR2 YSLEER. The CDR3 loop spans 19 amino acids. The CDR3: CASSQDRPRTSLSYNEQFF. CDR3 coding DNA: TGCGCCAGCAGCCAAGACCGGCCCCGGACTTCTCTCTCCTACAATGAGCAGTTCTTC.

The CDR3 here is CASRGQRNQPQHF. The CDR3 DNA reads as TGTGCCTCGAGGGGACAGAGGAATCAGCCCCAGCATTTT. The chain links TRBV30 to TRBJ1-5; 7 nucleotides align to TRBD1. Germline V gives CDR1 GTSNPN, CDR2 SVGIG (reference sequence). V lost 7 bases and J lost 4; bases outside the gene matches: 7. The CDR3 contains 13 residues.

The chain has TRBV27 and TRBJ2-1; TRBD2 matches 9 bases. This CDR3 is built from 14 residues. V gave up 5 bases and J gave up 9 bases; unmatched junction bases: 8. In germline, CDR1 is MNHEY, CDR2 SMNVEV (reference sequence). CDR3: CASSPAGGAIEQFF. The CDR3 DNA reads as TGTGCCAGCAGTCCAGCGGGGGGTGCAATTGAGCAGTTCTTC.

The rearrangement links TRBV19 to TRBJ2-1; D may correspond to TRBD1 or TRBD2 (6 bases each). The CDR3 loop spans 15 amino acids. CDR1 and CDR2 from the germline V gene are LNHDA and SQIVND (reference sequence). The V end was cut by 7 bases, the J end by 0 bases, with 13 bases between. This chain's CDR3 is CASNSGASSYNEQFF. The CDR3, as DNA: TGTGCCAGTAACTCGGGGGCCAGCTCCTACAATGAGCAGTTCTTC.